This TCR beta chain came from a study of T cell repertoires in cytomegalovirus infection. Study background: An indication of both CMV infection and matching HLA type came from public TCR beta signatures.

Study observations and caveats: The study identified carriers of CMV plus the relevant HLA from cumulative public TCR beta family frequency. It was HLA-C-restricted CMV-specific TCR beta clonotypes that dominated the response ex vivo.

In regard to this clonotype: Its matching antigen is unknown.

TCRdb processed the reads anew with MiXCR; each CDR3 protein has one entry. The repertoire holds under 850,000 distinct CDR3 sequences, with 35% as singletons. The receptor was isolated from a human donor in good health (CMV status not recorded). Some clones in this sample may be carry-over from other donors' samples. Specimen: PBMCs.

This chain's CDR3 is CASSSRQGSQRRNTGELFF. CDR3 coding DNA: TGTGCCAGCAGCTCTCGTCAGGGAAGCCAGCGACGCAACACCGGGGAGCTGTTTTTT. The V and J genes are TRBV12-3 or TRBV12-4 and TRBJ2-2; D possibly corresponds to TRBD1 (5 bases). Trimming left V 6 bases short and J 2 bases short, with 25 bases between. The CDR3 has 19 amino acids.